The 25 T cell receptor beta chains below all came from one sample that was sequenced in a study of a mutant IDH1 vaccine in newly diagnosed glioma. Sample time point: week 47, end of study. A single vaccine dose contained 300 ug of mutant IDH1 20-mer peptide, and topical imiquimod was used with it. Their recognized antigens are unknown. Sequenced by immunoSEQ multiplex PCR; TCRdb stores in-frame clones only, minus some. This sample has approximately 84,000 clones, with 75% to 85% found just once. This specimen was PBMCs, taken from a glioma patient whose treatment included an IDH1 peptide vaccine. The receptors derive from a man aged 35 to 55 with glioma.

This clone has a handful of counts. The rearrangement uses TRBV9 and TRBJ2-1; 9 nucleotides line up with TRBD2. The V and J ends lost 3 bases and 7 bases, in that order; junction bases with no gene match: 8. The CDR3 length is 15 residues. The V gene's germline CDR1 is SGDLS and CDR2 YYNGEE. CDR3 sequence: CASSAREGLGNEQFF. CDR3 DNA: TGTGCCAGCAGCGCGCGGGAGGGCCTGGGAAATGAGCAGTTCTTC.

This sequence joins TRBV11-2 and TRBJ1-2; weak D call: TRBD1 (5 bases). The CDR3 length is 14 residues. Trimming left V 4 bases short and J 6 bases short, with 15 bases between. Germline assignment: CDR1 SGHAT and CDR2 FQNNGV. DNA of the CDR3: TGTGCCAGCAGCTCCCTTGGGGGGTTCCATGGCTACACCTTC. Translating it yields CASSSLGGFHGYTF.

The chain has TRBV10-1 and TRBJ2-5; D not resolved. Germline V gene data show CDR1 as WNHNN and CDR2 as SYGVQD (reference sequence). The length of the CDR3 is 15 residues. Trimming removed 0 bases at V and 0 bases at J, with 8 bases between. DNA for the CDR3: TGCGCCAGCAGTGAGTCGAGGACGTACCAAGAGACCCAGTACTTC. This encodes CASSESRTYQETQYF.

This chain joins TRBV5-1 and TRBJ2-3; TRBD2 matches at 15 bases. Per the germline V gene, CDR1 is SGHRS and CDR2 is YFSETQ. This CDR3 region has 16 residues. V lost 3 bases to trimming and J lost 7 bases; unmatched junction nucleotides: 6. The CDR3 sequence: CASSSGLAGGLNTQYF. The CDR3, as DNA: TGCGCCAGCAGCTCCGGACTAGCGGGGGGGCTGAATACGCAGTATTTT.

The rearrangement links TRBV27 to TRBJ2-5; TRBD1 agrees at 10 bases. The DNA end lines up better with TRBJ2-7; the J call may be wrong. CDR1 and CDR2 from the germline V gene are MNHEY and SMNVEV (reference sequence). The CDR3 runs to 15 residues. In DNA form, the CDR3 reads TGTGCCAGCAGTTTAGGGACAGGGGCGAGGAACGAGCAGTACTTC. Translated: CASSLGTGARNEQYF.

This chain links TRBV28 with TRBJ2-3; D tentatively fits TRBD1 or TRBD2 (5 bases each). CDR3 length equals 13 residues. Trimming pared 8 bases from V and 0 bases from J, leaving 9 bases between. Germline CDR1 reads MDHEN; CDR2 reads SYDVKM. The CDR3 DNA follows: TGTGCCAGCGGGGGTTCTAGCACAGATACGCAGTATTTT. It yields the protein CASGGSSTDTQYF. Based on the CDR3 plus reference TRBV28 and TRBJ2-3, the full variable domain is DVKVTQSSRYLVKRTGEKVFLECVQDMDHENMFWYRQDPGLGLRLIYFSYDVKMKEKGDIPEGYSVSREKKERFSLILESASTNQTSMYLCASGGSSTDTQYFGPGTRLTVL.

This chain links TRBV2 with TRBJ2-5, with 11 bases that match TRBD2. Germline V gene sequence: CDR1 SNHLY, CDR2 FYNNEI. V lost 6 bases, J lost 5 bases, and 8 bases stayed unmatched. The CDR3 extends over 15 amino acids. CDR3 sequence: CASSRSGGARETQYF. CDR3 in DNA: TGTGCCAGCAGCCGTAGCGGGGGGGCCCGGGAGACCCAGTACTTC.

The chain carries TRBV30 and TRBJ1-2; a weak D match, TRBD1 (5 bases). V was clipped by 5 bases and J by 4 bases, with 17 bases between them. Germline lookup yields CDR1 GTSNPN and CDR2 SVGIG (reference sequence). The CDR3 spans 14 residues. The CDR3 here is CAWVLSGATYGYTF. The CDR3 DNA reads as TGTGCCTGGGTATTGTCTGGGGCGACCTATGGCTACACCTTC.

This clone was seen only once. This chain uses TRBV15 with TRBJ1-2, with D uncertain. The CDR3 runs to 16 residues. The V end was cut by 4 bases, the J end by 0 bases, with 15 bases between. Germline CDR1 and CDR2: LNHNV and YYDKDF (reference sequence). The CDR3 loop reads CATSTPWGNTNYGYTF. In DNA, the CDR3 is TGTGCCACCAGCACCCCTTGGGGTAATACTAACTATGGCTACACCTTC.

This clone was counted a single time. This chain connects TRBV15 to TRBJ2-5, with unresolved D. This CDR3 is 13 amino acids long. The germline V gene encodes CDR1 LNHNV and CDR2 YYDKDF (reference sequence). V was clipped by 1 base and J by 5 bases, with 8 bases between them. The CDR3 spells CATSRAHEETQYF. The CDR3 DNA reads TGTGCCACCAGCAGAGCCCATGAGGAGACCCAGTACTTC.

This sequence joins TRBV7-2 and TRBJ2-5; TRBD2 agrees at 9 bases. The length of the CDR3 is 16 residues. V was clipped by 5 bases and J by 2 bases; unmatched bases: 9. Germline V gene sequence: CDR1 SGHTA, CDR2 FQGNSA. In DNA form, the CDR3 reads TGTGCCAGCAGCCTACTTAGCGGGGGTCCACAAGAGACCCAGTACTTC. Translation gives CASSLLSGGPQETQYF.

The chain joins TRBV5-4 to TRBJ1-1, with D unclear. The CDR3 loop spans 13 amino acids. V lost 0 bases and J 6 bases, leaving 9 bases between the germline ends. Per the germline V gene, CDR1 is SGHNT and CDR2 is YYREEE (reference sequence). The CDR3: CASSLVGMAEAFF. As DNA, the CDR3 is TGTGCCAGCAGCTTGGTGGGTATGGCTGAAGCTTTCTTT.

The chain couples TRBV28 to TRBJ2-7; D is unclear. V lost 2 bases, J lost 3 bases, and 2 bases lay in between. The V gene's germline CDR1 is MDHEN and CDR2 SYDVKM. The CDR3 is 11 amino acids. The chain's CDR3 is CASSLDYEQYF. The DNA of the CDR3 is TGTGCCAGCAGTTTAGACTACGAGCAGTACTTC. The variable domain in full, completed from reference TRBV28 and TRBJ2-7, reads DVKVTQSSRYLVKRTGEKVFLECVQDMDHENMFWYRQDPGLGLRLIYFSYDVKMKEKGDIPEGYSVSREKKERFSLILESASTNQTSMYLCASSLDYEQYFGPGTRLTVT.

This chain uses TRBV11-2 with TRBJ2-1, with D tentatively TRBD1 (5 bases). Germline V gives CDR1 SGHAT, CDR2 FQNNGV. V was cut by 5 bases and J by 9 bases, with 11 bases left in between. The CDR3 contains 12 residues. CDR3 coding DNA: TGTGCCAGCAGCCTGGTAAGGGGTGAGCAGTTCTTC. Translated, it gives CASSLVRGEQFF.

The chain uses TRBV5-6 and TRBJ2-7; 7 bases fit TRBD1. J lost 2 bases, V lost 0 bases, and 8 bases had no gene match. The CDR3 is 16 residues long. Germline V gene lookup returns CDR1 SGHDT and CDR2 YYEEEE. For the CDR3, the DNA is TGTGCCAGCAGCTTGGACGGTGGGACAGTGGCCTACGAGCAGTACTTC. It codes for CASSLDGGTVAYEQYF.

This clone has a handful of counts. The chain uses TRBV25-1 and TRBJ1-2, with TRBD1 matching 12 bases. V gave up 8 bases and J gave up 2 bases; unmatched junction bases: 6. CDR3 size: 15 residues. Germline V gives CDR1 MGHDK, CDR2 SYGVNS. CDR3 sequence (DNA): TGTGCCAGCTCCGAGGGGACAGGGGGCAACTATGGCTACACCTTC. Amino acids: CASSEGTGGNYGYTF.

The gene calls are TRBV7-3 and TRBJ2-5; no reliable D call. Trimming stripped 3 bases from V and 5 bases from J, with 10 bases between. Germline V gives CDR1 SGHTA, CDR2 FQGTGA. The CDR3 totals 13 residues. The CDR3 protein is CASSLGVLETQYF. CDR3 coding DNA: TGTGCCAGCAGCTTGGGCGTATTGGAGACCCAGTACTTC. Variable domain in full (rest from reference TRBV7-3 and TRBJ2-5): GAGVSQTPSNKVTEKGKYVELRCDPISGHTALYWYRQSLGQGPEFLIYFQGTGAADDSGLPNDRFFAVRPEGSVSTLKIQRTERGDSAVYLCASSLGVLETQYFGPGTRLLVL.

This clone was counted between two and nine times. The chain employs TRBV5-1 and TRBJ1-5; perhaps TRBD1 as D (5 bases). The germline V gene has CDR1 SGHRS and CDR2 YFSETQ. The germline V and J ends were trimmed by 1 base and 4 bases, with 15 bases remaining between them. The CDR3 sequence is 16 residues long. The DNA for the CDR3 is TGCGCCAGCAGCTTGATACCGGGGCCCGCAAATCAGCCCCAGCATTTT. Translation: CASSLIPGPANQPQHF.

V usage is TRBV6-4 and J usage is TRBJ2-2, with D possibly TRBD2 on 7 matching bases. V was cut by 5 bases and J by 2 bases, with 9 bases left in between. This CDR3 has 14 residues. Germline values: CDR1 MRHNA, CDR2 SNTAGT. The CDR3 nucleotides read TGTGCCAGCAGTAGCGGGACAAACACCGGGGAGCTGTTTTTT. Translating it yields CASSSGTNTGELFF.

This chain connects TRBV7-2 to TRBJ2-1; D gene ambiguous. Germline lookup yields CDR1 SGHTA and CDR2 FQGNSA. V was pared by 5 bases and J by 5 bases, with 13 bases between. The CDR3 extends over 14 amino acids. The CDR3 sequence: CASSPSPYDNEQFF. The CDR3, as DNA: TGTGCCAGCAGCCCGTCTCCTTACGACAATGAGCAGTTCTTC.

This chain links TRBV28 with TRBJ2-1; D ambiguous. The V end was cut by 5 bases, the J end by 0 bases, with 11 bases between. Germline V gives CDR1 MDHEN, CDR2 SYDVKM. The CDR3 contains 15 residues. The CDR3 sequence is CASSPTLISYNEQFF. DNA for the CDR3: TGTGCCAGCAGTCCAACCCTAATCTCCTACAATGAGCAGTTCTTC.

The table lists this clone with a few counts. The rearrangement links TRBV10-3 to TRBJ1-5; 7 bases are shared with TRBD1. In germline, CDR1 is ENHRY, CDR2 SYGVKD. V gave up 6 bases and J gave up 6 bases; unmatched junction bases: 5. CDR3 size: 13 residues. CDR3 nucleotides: TGTGCCATCAGGGACAGGATGGGTCAGCCCCAGCATTTT. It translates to CAIRDRMGQPQHF.

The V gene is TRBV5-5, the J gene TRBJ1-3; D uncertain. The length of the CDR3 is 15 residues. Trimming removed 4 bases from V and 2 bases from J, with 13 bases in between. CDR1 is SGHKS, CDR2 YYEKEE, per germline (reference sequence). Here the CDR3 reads CASSPRLGTGNTIYF. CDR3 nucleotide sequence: TGTGCCAGCAGCCCCCGGTTAGGGACTGGAAACACCATATATTTT. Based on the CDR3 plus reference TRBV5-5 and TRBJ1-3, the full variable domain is DAGVTQSPTHLIKTRGQQVTLRCSPISGHKSVSWYQQVLGQGPQFIFQYYEKEERGRGNFPDRFSARQFPNYSSELNVNALLLGDSALYLCASSPRLGTGNTIYFGEGSWLTVV.

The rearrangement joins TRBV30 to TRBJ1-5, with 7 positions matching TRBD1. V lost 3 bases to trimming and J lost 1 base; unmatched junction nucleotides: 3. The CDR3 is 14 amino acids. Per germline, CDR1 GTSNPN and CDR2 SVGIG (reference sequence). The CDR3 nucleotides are TGTGCCTGGAGGGAGACAGGGAGCAATCAGCCCCAGCATTTT. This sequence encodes CAWRETGSNQPQHF.

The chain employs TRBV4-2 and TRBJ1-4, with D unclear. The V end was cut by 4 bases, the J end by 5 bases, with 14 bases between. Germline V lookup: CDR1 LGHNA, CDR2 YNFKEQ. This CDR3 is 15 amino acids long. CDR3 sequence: CASSPLDNSNEKLFF. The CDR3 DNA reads TGTGCCAGCAGCCCCCTAGACAACTCCAATGAAAAACTGTTTTTT.